The next 12 T cell receptor beta chains were all read from a single sample in a study of siplizumab effects on memory and regulatory T cells. TCRdb's table, derived via immunoSEQ multiplex PCR, lists solely in-frame clones and lacks some. The sample comprises around 100,000 clones, 94% of which are singletons, and roughly 0.6% rests with the top ten. The sequenced sample consisted of Tregs sorted from blood. The receptor source for this set is a human donor in good health.

The V call is TRBV18, the J call TRBJ1-1; D gene unclear. CDR3 length: 14 residues. V was trimmed by 0 bases and J by 8 bases, leaving 13 bases between them. CDR1 and CDR2 (germline): KGHSH, LQKENI. As DNA, the CDR3 is TGTGCCAGCTCACCACCTCACCCGGGAGCAGAAGCTTTCTTT. Protein sequence: CASSPPHPGAEAFF.

The J gene is TRBJ2-6, the V gene TRBV19; 10 bases are shared with TRBD2. CDR1 is LNHDA and CDR2 is SQIVND in the germline V gene (reference sequence). V shed 1 base, J shed 4 bases, and the junction held 13 bases outside the gene matches. The length of the CDR3 is 20 residues. CDR3 in DNA: TGTGCCAGTAGTATAGGGATACTAGCGGGGCACTCCTCAGGGGCCAACGTCCTGACTTTC. It is translated as CASSIGILAGHSSGANVLTF.

The chain is built from TRBV19 and TRBJ2-7; 8 bases line up with TRBD1. V shed 3 bases, J shed 3 bases, and the junction held 4 bases outside the gene matches. The CDR3 sequence is 14 residues long. Germline V gene data show CDR1 as LNHDA and CDR2 as SQIVND (reference sequence). CDR3 in amino acids: CASSIGGQGYEQYF. In nucleotides, the CDR3 is TGTGCCAGTAGTATCGGAGGACAGGGCTACGAGCAGTACTTC. The full variable domain, its missing parts supplied by reference TRBV19 and TRBJ2-7, is DGGITQSPKYLFRKEGQNVTLSCEQNLNHDAMYWYRQDPGQGLRLIYYSQIVNDFQKGDIAEGYSVSREKKESFPLTVTSAQKNPTAFYLCASSIGGQGYEQYFGPGTRLTVT.

This clone came up once. The chain combines TRBV27 with TRBJ2-4, with 11 bases matching TRBD2. V shed 4 bases, J shed 7 bases, and the junction held 9 bases outside the gene matches. The CDR3 is 16 amino acids. From germline, CDR1 is MNHEY and CDR2 SMNVEV (reference sequence). The CDR3 loop reads CASSSLLAGDRNIQYF. The CDR3 DNA reads TGTGCCAGCAGTTCCTTACTAGCGGGAGACCGCAACATTCAGTACTTC.

This sequence joins TRBV7-2 and TRBJ2-3; no firm D call. Trimming removed 2 bases at V and 5 bases at J, with 8 bases between. Per germline, CDR1 SGHTA and CDR2 FQGNSA. This CDR3 contains 13 residues. The CDR3 DNA reads as TGTGCCAGCAGCTTATCTGGGAAAGATACGCAGTATTTT. Translating it yields CASSLSGKDTQYF.

The chain uses TRBV5-1 and TRBJ2-1; 16 positions match TRBD2. V was clipped by 3 bases and J by 1 base; unmatched bases: 16. The CDR3 is made up of 22 amino acids. CDR1 SGHRS and CDR2 YFSETQ come from the germline V gene. The CDR3 is CASSSPNGTSGRAVGSYNEQFF. CDR3 sequence (DNA): TGCGCCAGCAGCTCACCTAACGGGACTAGCGGGAGGGCCGTTGGTTCCTACAATGAGCAGTTCTTC.

V usage is TRBV19 and J usage is TRBJ1-2; a weak D match, TRBD1 (6 bases). There are 15 residues in the CDR3. CDR1 is LNHDA, CDR2 SQIVND, per germline (reference sequence). The ends were cut back, 5 bases at V and 3 bases at J, with 16 bases in the middle. In nucleotides, the CDR3 is TGTGCCAGTAGTCTGGGGGCCGGGATTGACTATGGCTACACCTTC. Protein: CASSLGAGIDYGYTF.

The chain employs TRBV18 and TRBJ2-7; D is undetermined. Between the trimmed V and J ends, which lost 3 bases and 3 bases, there was a span of 12 bases. Germline-derived CDR1 and CDR2 are KGHSH and LQKENI. CDR3 length equals 14 residues. The CDR3 here is CASSPSLRNYEQYF. In DNA form, the CDR3 reads TGTGCCAGCTCACCTTCACTAAGAAACTACGAGCAGTACTTC. Full variable domain (missing parts from reference TRBV18 and TRBJ2-7): NAGVMQNPRHLVRRRGQEARLRCSPMKGHSHVYWYRQLPEEGLKFMVYLQKENIIDESGMPKERFSAEFPKEGPSILRIQQVVRGDSAAYFCASSPSLRNYEQYFGPGTRLTVT.

The chain has TRBV5-1 and TRBJ2-1; D is possibly TRBD1 or TRBD2 (5 bases each). In germline, CDR1 is SGHRS, CDR2 YFSETQ. V lost 0 bases and J lost 5, with 12 bases in between. CDR3 size: 15 residues. The CDR3 coding sequence is TGCGCCAGCAGCTTGGTTCGGGGCAGCAACAATGAGCAGTTCTTC. Translated, it gives CASSLVRGSNNEQFF. The full variable domain, its missing parts supplied by reference TRBV5-1 and TRBJ2-1, is KAGVTQTPRYLIKTRGQQVTLSCSPISGHRSVSWYQQTPGQGLQFLFEYFSETQRNKGNFPGRFSGRQFSNSRSEMNVSTLELGDSALYLCASSLVRGSNNEQFFGPGTRLTVL.

The rearrangement joins TRBV5-1 to TRBJ1-4; 7 bases agree with TRBD1. The germline CDR1 and CDR2 sequences are SGHRS and YFSETQ. The trim removed 0 bases at V and 0 bases at J, leaving 11 bases unmatched. CDR3 size: 19 residues. The CDR3, as DNA: TGCGCCAGCAGCTTGGCCGGGACAGCGCGAAGTGCAACTAATGAAAAACTGTTTTTT. This encodes CASSLAGTARSATNEKLFF.

The chain joins TRBV28 to TRBJ2-1, with D perhaps TRBD1 (7 bases). CDR3 length: 19 amino acids. Deletions cut 6 bases from V and 3 bases from J, with 27 bases between. Germline V lookup: CDR1 MDHEN, CDR2 SYDVKM. The CDR3 nucleotides read TGTGCCAGCAGCCAAACACTAGGGGGCGGTAGCGGCAGCTACAATGAGCAGTTCTTC. Protein product: CASSQTLGGGSGSYNEQFF.

CDR3 loop: CASSWRHSGSADTQYF. The CDR3, as DNA: TGTGCCAGCAGCTGGAGGCATAGCGGGAGTGCAGATACGCAGTATTTT. The chain couples TRBV11-3 to TRBJ2-3, with 9 positions matching TRBD2. The junction had 9 bases not matched to a gene; V was cut back by 4 bases and J by 4 bases. This CDR3 has 16 residues. The germline V gene has CDR1 SGHNT and CDR2 YENEEA.